Presented here are 15 T cell receptor beta chains from one specimen sequenced in a study of blood T cell repertoires in COVID-19. This table comes from immunoSEQ multiplex PCR, and its TCRdb copy is limited to in-frame clones, with some not included. The sample has around 110,000 clones, more than 75% seen once; the top ten hold about 4.5%. Sequencing was done on a sample of peripheral blood. The origin of the receptors is a man aged 40-49 years with acute or convalescent COVID-19.

V gene TRBV4-2 combines with J gene TRBJ1-3, with TRBD1 as a possible D gene (5 bases). This CDR3 has 15 residues. Trimming shortened V by 0 bases and J by 2 bases, and 8 bases separated the two germline ends. Germline V lookup: CDR1 LGHNA, CDR2 YNFKEQ. In nucleotides, the CDR3 is TGTGCCAGCAGCCAAGATAGGGGAACTGGAAACACCATATATTTT. Residues: CASSQDRGTGNTIYF.

The chain uses TRBV9 and TRBJ2-1; 8 bases map to TRBD1. The CDR3 loop spans 16 amino acids. Germline CDR1 SGDLS, CDR2 YYNGEE. J gave up 3 bases and V 3 bases, and 8 bases lay outside the gene matches. CDR3 sequence reads: CASSATTGAGYNEQFF. The CDR3 DNA reads as TGTGCCAGCAGCGCAACGACAGGGGCGGGCTACAATGAGCAGTTCTTC.

This chain connects TRBV10-3 to TRBJ2-7; D is unclear. V was cut by 3 bases and J by 5 bases, with 8 bases left in between. Germline V gene lookup returns CDR1 ENHRY and CDR2 SYGVKD. This CDR3 comprises 12 residues. The CDR3 DNA sequence: TGTGCCATCAGTGACGCAACGGACGAGCAGTACTTC. Its protein product is CAISDATDEQYF.

This chain links TRBV4-1 with TRBJ1-6, with TRBD1 matching 8 bases. The junction had 5 bases not matched to a gene; V was cut back by 3 bases and J by 1 base. CDR3 length: 17 residues. Germline loops: CDR1 MGHRA, CDR2 YSYEKL. The CDR3 loop is CASSHSQGASYNSPLHF. CDR3 in DNA: TGCGCCAGCAGCCACTCCCAGGGGGCATCCTATAATTCACCCCTCCACTTT.

The V and J genes are TRBV7-2 and TRBJ2-3; 9 bases agree with TRBD1. The V gene end was trimmed by 5 bases and the J gene end by 7 bases; junction bases not matched to a gene: 4. This CDR3 comprises 13 residues. Germline V CDR1 and CDR2: SGHTA, FQGNSA. CDR3 amino acids: CASSPDRGNTQYF. DNA for the CDR3: TGTGCCAGCAGCCCGGACAGGGGAAATACGCAGTATTTT.

The chain recombines TRBV7-3 with TRBJ1-6; no reliable D call. Germline V lookup: CDR1 SGHTA, CDR2 FQGTGA. V was pared by 2 bases and J by 7 bases, with 12 bases between. The CDR3 has 15 residues. The CDR3 protein is CASSLEGGWNSPLHF. The CDR3 DNA reads TGTGCCAGCAGCTTAGAGGGAGGTTGGAATTCACCCCTCCACTTT.

The rearrangement uses TRBV5-5 and TRBJ1-3, with D unclear. The CDR3 covers 14 residues. V was pared by 0 bases and J by 3 bases, with 7 bases between. Germline CDR1 reads SGHKS; CDR2 reads YYEKEE (reference sequence). The CDR3 DNA reads as TGTGCCAGCAGCTTGGAGCGGGTTGGAAACACCATATATTTT. Protein product: CASSLERVGNTIYF.

The chain recombines TRBV28 with TRBJ1-5; no definite D call. Germline V gene sequence: CDR1 MDHEN, CDR2 SYDVKM. V lost 5 bases to trimming and J lost 6 bases, with 14 bases between them. This CDR3 is 14 amino acids long. CDR3 loop: CASSGPVSGQPQHF. As DNA, the CDR3 is TGTGCCAGCAGTGGACCGGTGAGCGGTCAGCCCCAGCATTTT.

The gene calls are TRBV30 and TRBJ1-2, with D perhaps matching TRBD1 (5 bases). This CDR3 has 14 amino acids. Trimming stripped 8 bases from V and 11 bases from J, with 27 bases between. Germline V CDR1 and CDR2: GTSNPN, SVGIG (reference sequence). The CDR3 DNA reads TGTGCCCATAAATCGGGGGACCAGTCTATCGGATACACCTTC. Protein sequence: CAHKSGDQSIGYTF.

Here the CDR3 DNA reads TGTGCCAGCAGCGCCCCCCTAGCGGGGGGTGGCTACAATGAGCAGTTCTTC. Translating gives CASSAPLAGGGYNEQFF. The chain is built from TRBV9 and TRBJ2-1, with TRBD2 matching over 11 bases. V lost 3 bases and J lost 3; bases outside the gene matches: 8. The CDR3 is made up of 17 amino acids. Germline CDR1 is SGDLS and CDR2 is YYNGEE.

The J gene is TRBJ2-3, the V gene TRBV2, with 7 bases identical to TRBD1. J was trimmed by 4 bases and V by 6 bases; bases with no gene match: 7. Germline assignment: CDR1 SNHLY and CDR2 FYNNEI. CDR3 length equals 14 residues. Written as DNA, the CDR3 is TGTGCCAGCAGCAAACAGGGGTGGGCAGATACGCAGTATTTT. It yields the protein CASSKQGWADTQYF.

J is TRBJ2-1 and V is TRBV6-5; no clear D. The length of the CDR3 is 13 residues. Trimming pared 7 bases from V and 10 bases from J, leaving 17 bases between. The germline V gene has CDR1 MNHEY and CDR2 SVGAGI. The CDR3 loop reads CASILDPYQEQFF. Here the CDR3 DNA reads TGTGCCAGCATCCTCGATCCGTACCAGGAGCAGTTCTTC.

This clone was found a few times. V is TRBV4-2 and J is TRBJ2-5; perhaps TRBD2 as D (6 bases). V shed 0 bases and J shed 5 bases, with 16 bases lying between them. The CDR3 runs to 16 residues. The germline V gene has CDR1 LGHNA and CDR2 YNFKEQ. CDR3 in amino acids: CASSQDKATAGETQYF. For the CDR3, the DNA is TGTGCCAGCAGCCAAGATAAGGCAACGGCGGGGGAGACCCAGTACTTC.

CDR3 in amino acids: CASSPGTADTQYF. DNA for the CDR3: TGCGCCAGCAGCCCAGGGACAGCGGATACGCAGTATTTT. V and J are TRBV5-1 and TRBJ2-3, with 7 bases aligning to TRBD1. The V gene end was trimmed by 4 bases and the J gene end by 6 bases; junction bases not matched to a gene: 5. Germline V lookup: CDR1 SGHRS, CDR2 YFSETQ. The CDR3 spans 13 residues.

The V call is TRBV14, the J call TRBJ1-4; no reliable D call. Germline values: CDR1 SGHDN, CDR2 FVKESK. With 4 bases removed from V and 7 bases from J, the gap between germline ends came to 16 bases. This CDR3 comprises 15 residues. CDR3 loop: CASSPSVGRGEKLFF. The CDR3 DNA sequence: TGTGCCAGCAGCCCCTCTGTTGGTCGGGGTGAAAAACTGTTTTTT.